A single sample is the source of the 6 T cell receptor beta chains below, sequenced in a study of cytomegalovirus exposure and HLA in healthy donors. 13 Jbeta primers and 60 Vbeta primers were used for the PCR. Sequencing was performed with immunoSEQ multiplex PCR; in TCRdb, only in-frame clones are kept and a portion is missing. The profile shows some 160,000 clones, about 80% of them singletons. Sequencing input: PBMCs. These receptors were taken from a man between 45 and 60 years old in good health and CMV-seropositive.

This clone was seen only a few times. Within the sample, other DNA sequences also encode this same CDR3. J is TRBJ2-7 and V is TRBV6-5; D possibly corresponds to TRBD1 (6 bases). The CDR3 spans 12 residues. V gave up 5 bases and J gave up 4 bases, with 9 bases separating them. Per the germline V gene, CDR1 is MNHEY and CDR2 is SVGAGI. CDR3 nucleotides: TGTGCCAGCAGTCTACAGGGATACGAGCAGTACTTC. Translation: CASSLQGYEQYF.

The chain employs TRBV7-2 and TRBJ1-2, with 9 bases lining up with TRBD1. Germline V lookup: CDR1 SGHTA, CDR2 FQGNSA. The CDR3 is made up of 15 amino acids. Germline trimming cut 5 bases from V and 4 bases from J; bases unmatched to any gene: 8. CDR3 sequence (DNA): TGTGCCAGCAGCCCGGACAGGGGTTCGGGCTATGGCTACACCTTC. It translates to CASSPDRGSGYGYTF.

The rearrangement uses TRBV18 and TRBJ1-1; D possibly corresponds to TRBD1 (5 bases). Between the trimmed V and J ends, which lost 2 bases and 5 bases, there was a span of 15 bases. The CDR3 is 15 amino acids. Germline loops: CDR1 KGHSH, CDR2 LQKENI. The DNA for the CDR3 is TGTGCCAGCTCACCATTCAGGCAGGGACTTACTGAAGCTTTCTTT. Residues: CASSPFRQGLTEAFF.

The chain has TRBV28 and TRBJ1-2, with 9 bases aligning to TRBD1. Germline values: CDR1 MDHEN, CDR2 SYDVKM. There are 18 residues in the CDR3. Unmatched junction bases numbered 20, after V lost 8 bases and J lost 4 bases. The DNA for the CDR3 is TGTGCCAGCCAAGTTTTGGGGACAGGGAAGGGGCGGGGCTATGGCTACACCTTC. This encodes CASQVLGTGKGRGYGYTF.

Comments on this clone: Other DNA variants within this sample encode the same CDR3. This chain's CDR3 is CASSLGQNYEQYF. In DNA, the CDR3 is TGTGCCAGCAGTTTGGGACAGAACTACGAGCAGTACTTC. This chain joins TRBV28 and TRBJ2-7, with TRBD1 matching 7 bases. V gave up 3 bases and J gave up 3 bases; unmatched junction bases: 2. The CDR3 is 13 amino acids. CDR1 and CDR2 from the germline V gene are MDHEN and SYDVKM.

V and J are TRBV7-2 and TRBJ2-7; TRBD2 is a possible D gene (6 bases). CDR3 length: 15 residues. V lost 5 bases and J lost 6, with 20 bases in between. Germline lookup yields CDR1 SGHTA and CDR2 FQGNSA. CDR3 coding DNA: TGTGCCAGCAGCAAAACCGGGACGGGAGTTTTCGAGCAGTACTTC. Residues: CASSKTGTGVFEQYF.